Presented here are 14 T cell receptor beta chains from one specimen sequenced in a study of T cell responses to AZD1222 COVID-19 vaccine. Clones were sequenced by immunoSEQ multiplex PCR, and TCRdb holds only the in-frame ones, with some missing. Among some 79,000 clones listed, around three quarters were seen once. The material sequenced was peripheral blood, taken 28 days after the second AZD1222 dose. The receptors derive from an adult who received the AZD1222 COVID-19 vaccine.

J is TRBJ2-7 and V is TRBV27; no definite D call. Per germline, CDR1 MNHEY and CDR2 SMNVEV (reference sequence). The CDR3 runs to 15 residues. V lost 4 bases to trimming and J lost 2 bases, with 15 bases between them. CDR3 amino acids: CASSWSSSSAYEQYF. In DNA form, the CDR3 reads TGTGCCAGCAGTTGGTCTTCATCTAGTGCCTACGAGCAGTACTTC.

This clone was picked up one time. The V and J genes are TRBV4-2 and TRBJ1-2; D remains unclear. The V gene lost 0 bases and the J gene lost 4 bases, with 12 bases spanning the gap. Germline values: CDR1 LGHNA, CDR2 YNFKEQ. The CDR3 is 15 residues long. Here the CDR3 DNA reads TGTGCCAGCAGCCAAGATACGGCAGGACCCTATGGCTACACCTTC. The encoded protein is CASSQDTAGPYGYTF.

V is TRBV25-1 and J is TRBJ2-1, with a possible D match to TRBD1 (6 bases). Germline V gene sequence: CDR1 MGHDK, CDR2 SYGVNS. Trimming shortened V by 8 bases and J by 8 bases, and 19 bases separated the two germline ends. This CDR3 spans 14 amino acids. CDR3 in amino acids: CASQAGVGRDEQFF. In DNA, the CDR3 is TGTGCCAGCCAGGCAGGGGTGGGGAGAGATGAGCAGTTCTTC.

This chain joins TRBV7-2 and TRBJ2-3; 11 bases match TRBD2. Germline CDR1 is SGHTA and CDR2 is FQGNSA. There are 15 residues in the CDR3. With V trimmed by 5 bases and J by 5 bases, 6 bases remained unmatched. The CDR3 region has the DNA TGTGCCAGCAGCGCACTAGCGGGAGAGGTAGATACGCAGTATTTT. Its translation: CASSALAGEVDTQYF.

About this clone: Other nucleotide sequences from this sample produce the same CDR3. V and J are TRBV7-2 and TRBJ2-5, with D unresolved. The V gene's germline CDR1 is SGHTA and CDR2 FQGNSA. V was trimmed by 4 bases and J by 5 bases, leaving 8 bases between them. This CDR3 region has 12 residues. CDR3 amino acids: CASSSYQETQYF. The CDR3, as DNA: TGTGCCAGCAGCTCCTATCAGGAGACCCAGTACTTC.

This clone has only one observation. In DNA, the CDR3 is TGTGCCAGCAGCCAAGGGGGGGGTACTGAAGCTTTCTTT. As protein: CASSQGGGTEAFF. The gene calls are TRBV3-1 (or the pseudogene TRBV3-2) and TRBJ1-1, with a weak D call TRBD1 (5 bases). Trimming pared 1 base from V and 5 bases from J, leaving 8 bases between. There are 13 residues in the CDR3. In germline, CDR1 is LGHDT, CDR2 YNNKEL (reference sequence).

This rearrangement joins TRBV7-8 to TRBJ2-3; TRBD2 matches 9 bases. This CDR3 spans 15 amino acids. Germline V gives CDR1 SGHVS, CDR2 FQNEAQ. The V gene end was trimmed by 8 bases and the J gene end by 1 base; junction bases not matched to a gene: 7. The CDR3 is CASVVAGVGTDTQYF. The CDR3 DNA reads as TGTGCCAGCGTAGTAGCGGGGGTTGGCACAGATACGCAGTATTTT.

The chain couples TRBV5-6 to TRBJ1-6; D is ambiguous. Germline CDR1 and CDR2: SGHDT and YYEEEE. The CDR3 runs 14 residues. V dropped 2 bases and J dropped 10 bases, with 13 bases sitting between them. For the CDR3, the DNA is TGTGCCAGCAGCTTTTCCCGGGATAGGTCACCCCTCCACTTT. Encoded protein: CASSFSRDRSPLHF. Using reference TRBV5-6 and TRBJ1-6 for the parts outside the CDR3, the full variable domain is DAGVTQSPTHLIKTRGQQVTLRCSPKSGHDTVSWYQQALGQGPQFIFQYYEEEERQRGNFPDRFSGHQFPNYSSELNVNALLLGDSALYLCASSFSRDRSPLHFGNGTRLTVT.

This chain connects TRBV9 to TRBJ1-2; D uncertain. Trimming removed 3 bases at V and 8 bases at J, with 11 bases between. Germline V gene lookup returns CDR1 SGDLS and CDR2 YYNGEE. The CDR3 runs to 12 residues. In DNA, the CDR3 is TGTGCCAGCAGCGCCACAGAGACGGGCTACACCTTC. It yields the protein CASSATETGYTF.

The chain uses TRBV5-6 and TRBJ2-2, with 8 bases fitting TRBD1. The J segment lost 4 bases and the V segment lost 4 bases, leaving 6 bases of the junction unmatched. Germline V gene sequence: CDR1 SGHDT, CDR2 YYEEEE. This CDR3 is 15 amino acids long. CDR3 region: CASSATGAFTGELFF. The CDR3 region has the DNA TGTGCCAGCAGCGCGACAGGGGCGTTCACCGGGGAGCTGTTTTTT. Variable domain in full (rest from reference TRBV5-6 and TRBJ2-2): DAGVTQSPTHLIKTRGQQVTLRCSPKSGHDTVSWYQQALGQGPQFIFQYYEEEERQRGNFPDRFSGHQFPNYSSELNVNALLLGDSALYLCASSATGAFTGELFFGEGSRLTVL.

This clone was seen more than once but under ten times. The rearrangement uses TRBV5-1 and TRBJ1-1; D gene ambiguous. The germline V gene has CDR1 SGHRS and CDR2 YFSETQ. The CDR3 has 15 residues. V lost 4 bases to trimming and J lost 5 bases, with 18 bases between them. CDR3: CASSPAPRGRTEAFF. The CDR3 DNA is TGCGCCAGCAGCCCCGCGCCCCGAGGGCGGACTGAAGCTTTCTTT. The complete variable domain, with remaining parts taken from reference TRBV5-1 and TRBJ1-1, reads KAGVTQTPRYLIKTRGQQVTLSCSPISGHRSVSWYQQTPGQGLQFLFEYFSETQRNKGNFPGRFSGRQFSNSRSEMNVSTLELGDSALYLCASSPAPRGRTEAFFGQGTRLTVV.

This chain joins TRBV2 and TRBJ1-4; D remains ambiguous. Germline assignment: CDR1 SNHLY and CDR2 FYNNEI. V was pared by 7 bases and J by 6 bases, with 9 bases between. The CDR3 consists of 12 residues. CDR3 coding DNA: TGTGCCAGCACGAGGGCGGATGAAAAACTGTTTTTT. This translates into CASTRADEKLFF.

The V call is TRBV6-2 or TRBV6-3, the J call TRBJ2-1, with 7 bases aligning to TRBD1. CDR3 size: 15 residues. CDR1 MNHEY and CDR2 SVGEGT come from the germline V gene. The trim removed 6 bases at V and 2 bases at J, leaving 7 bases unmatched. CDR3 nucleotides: TGTGCCAGCAGCCTTCAGGACAGGACCTACAATGAGCAGTTCTTC. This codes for CASSLQDRTYNEQFF.

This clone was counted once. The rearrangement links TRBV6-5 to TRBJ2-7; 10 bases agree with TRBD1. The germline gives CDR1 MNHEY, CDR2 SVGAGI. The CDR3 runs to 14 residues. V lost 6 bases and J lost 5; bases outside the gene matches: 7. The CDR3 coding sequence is TGTGCCAGCAGCAGGGACAGGGGTTACGACGAGCAGTACTTC. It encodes CASSRDRGYDEQYF.